This T cell receptor (beta chain) was profiled in a study of naive and memory T cell subsets. This clonotype was observed many times. Its cognate antigen is unknown. Cells stained for CD3, CD4, CD8, CD45RA and CD27 were sorted into four subsets. The study, taken as a whole, reports: The power law exponent of TCR abundance differed between naive and memory cells. No ground truth validated the naive and memory repertoire findings.

The CDR3 spans 15 residues. Trimming cost V 4 bases and J 2 bases; bases outside gene matches: 5. Germline CDR1 KGHDR, CDR2 SFDVKD. The beta constant-region primer was an equimolar mix of two oligonucleotides covering TRBC1 and TRBC2. Each CDR3 protein is one row after TCRdb ran MiXCR on the UMI-ligation and nested PCR reads. This sample has over 20,000 distinct CDR3 sequences, with around 10% found just once. The sequence was collected from a human donor in good health. The rearrangement joins TRBV24-1 to TRBJ2-3, with 7 positions matching TRBD2. The specimen sequenced was central memory CD8+ T cells from blood. The CDR3 spells CATSDLADVTDTQYF. CDR3 bases: TGTGCCACCAGTGACCTAGCGGATGTCACAGATACGCAGTATTTT.